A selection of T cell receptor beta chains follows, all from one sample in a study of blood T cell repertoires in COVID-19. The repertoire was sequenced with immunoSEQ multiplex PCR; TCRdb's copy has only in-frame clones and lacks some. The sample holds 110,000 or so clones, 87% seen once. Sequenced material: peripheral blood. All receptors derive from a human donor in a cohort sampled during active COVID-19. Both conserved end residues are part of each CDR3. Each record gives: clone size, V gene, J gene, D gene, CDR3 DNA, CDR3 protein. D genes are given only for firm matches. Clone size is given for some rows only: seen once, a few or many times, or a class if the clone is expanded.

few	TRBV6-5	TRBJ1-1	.	TGTGCCAGCAGTTACTCTCGACGGGGGAACACTGAAGCTTTCTTT	CASSYSRRGNTEAFF
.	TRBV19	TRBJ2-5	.	TGTGCCAGTAGTATAAGTTTAAGGCCGGGGGAGACCCAGTACTTC	CASSISLRPGETQYF
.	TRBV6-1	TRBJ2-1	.	TGTGCCAGCAGTGAGTTGCGGCAGCACAATGAGCAGTTCTTC	CASSELRQHNEQFF
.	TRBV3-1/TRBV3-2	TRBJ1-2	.	TGTGCCAGCAGCCGGGAGGGAAACTATGGCTACACCTTC	CASSREGNYGYTF
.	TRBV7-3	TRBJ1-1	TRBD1	TGTGCCAGCAGCGACACAGGGGCCTTGAACACTGAAGCTTTCTTT	CASSDTGALNTEAFF
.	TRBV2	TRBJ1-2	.	TGTGCCAGCAGCCCAAACAGGGACGGCTACACCTTC	CASSPNRDGYTF
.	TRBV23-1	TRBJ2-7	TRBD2	TGCGCCAGCAGTCCCTCCGGGACGGATCGACTAGCGGGAGCTCACTACGAGCAGTACTTC	CASSPSGTDRLAGAHYEQYF
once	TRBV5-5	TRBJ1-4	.	TGTGCCAGCAGCTTGACAGGATTTGAAAAACTGTTTTTT	CASSLTGFEKLFF
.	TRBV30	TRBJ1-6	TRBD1	TGTGCCTGGAGTGCCGGGGGCGCAGGGGGTAATTCACCCCTCCACTTT	CAWSAGGAGGNSPLHF
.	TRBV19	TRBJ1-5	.	TGTGCCAGTACCTCGGGGAAGGGCTATAGCAATCAGCCCCAGCATTTT	CASTSGKGYSNQPQHF
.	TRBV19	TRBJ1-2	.	TGTGCCGTTAGCGACGGACCTCTAACTTTTTATGGCTACACCTTC	CAVSDGPLTFYGYTF
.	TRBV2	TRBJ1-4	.	TGTGCCAGCACGGGTTTTCTTGAGAATGAAAAACTGTTTTTT	CASTGFLENEKLFF
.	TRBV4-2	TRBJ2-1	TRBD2	TGTGCCAGCAGCCCGGTAGGGGATACCCGACTAGCGGGAGACAACAATGAGCAGTTCTTC	CASSPVGDTRLAGDNNEQFF
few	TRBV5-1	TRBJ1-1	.	TGCGCCAGCAGCTCGGTCGGAGGCACTGAAGCTTTCTTT	CASSSVGGTEAFF
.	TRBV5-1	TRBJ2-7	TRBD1	TGCGCCAGCAGCATCCACCCGGGACAGGGGCCCTACGAGCAGTACTTC	CASSIHPGQGPYEQYF
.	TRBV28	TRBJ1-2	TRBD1	TGTGCCAGCAGACTCCCGGGACAGGGTGTCTATGGCTACACCTTC	CASRLPGQGVYGYTF
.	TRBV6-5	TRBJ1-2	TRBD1	TGTGCCAGCACGGACAGGGGGCAAGGAGGCTACACCTTC	CASTDRGQGGYTF
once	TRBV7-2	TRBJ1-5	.	TGTGCCAGCAGCTCACAGGTAGTCAATCAGCCCCAGCATTTT	CASSSQVVNQPQHF
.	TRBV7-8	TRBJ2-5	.	TGTGCCAGCAGCTTGGGAATTGAAGGAACCAGGGGGGTAGGGGAGACCCAGTACTTC	CASSLGIEGTRGVGETQYF
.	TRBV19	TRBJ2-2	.	TGTGCCAGTAGAAACAAGCGCAGTGTAAGGCCCGGGGAGCTGTTTTTT	CASRNKRSVRPGELFF
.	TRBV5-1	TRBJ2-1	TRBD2	TGCGCCAGCAGCCCGCGGGCGGGAGAAGGCAATGAGCAGTTCTTC	CASSPRAGEGNEQFF
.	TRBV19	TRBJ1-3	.	TGTGCCAGTAGACTACAGGGCTCTGGAAACACCATATATTTT	CASRLQGSGNTIYF
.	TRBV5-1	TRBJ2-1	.	TGCGCCAGCAGCTTAGGGGGTGGGGCTAGCGGTTTGCCCCTCAATGAGCAGTTCTTC	CASSLGGGASGLPLNEQFF
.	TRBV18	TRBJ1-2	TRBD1	TGTGCCAGCTCACTATCACTTCAGGGGGCGGGCAACTATGGCTACACCTTC	CASSLSLQGAGNYGYTF
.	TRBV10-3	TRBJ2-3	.	TGTGCCATCAGTGTTGGTAGTCCTAGCACAGATACGCAGTATTTT	CAISVGSPSTDTQYF
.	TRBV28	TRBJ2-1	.	TGTGCCAGCAAAGGTGGCGGGAACGCCTACAATGAGCAGTTCTTC	CASKGGGNAYNEQFF
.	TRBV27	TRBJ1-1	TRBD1	TGTGCCAGCAGTCCGTTTTGGGTTGGGGGACAGGGTAGAGAAACTGAAGCTTTCTTT	CASSPFWVGGQGRETEAFF
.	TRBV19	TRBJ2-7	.	TGTGCCAGTAGTATGGGCTTTGGGGCGTCCTACGAGCAGTACTTC	CASSMGFGASYEQYF
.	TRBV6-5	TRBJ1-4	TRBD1	TGTGCCAGCAGGCCCGACAGGGCTCTTAATGAAAAACTGTTTTTT	CASRPDRALNEKLFF
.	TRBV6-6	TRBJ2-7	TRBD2	TGTGCCAGCAGTTACCGGGCGGGAGAGGCCAACGAGCAGTACTTC	CASSYRAGEANEQYF
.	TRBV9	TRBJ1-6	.	TGTGCCAGCAGCGCTCGGGATCTCAGCTCCTATAATTCACCCCTCCACTTT	CASSARDLSSYNSPLHF
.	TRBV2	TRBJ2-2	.	TGTGCCAGCAGTGATGCAGGGACCGGGGAGCTGTTTTTT	CASSDAGTGELFF
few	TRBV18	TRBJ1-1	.	TGTGCCAGCTCACCGACAGTGAACACTGAAGCTTTCTTT	CASSPTVNTEAFF
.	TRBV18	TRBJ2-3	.	TGTGCCAGCTCACTAGTCACAGATACGCAGTATTTT	CASSLVTDTQYF
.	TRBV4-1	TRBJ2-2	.	TGCGCCAGCAGCCAACGCGGGCTGGGCAGAGAGGCCGGGGAGCTGTTTTTT	CASSQRGLGREAGELFF
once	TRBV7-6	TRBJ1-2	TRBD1	TGTGCCAGCAGCCCGCTACTACAACAGGGGCTGGGCTACACCTTC	CASSPLLQQGLGYTF
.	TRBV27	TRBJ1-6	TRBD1	TGTGCCAGCAGGAGGGGGGGACAGGGGAATTCACCCCTCCACTTT	CASRRGGQGNSPLHF
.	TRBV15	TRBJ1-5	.	TGTGCCACCAGCAAGGATTACAGTTCTTATAGCAATCAGCCCCAGCATTTT	CATSKDYSSYSNQPQHF
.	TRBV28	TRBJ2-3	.	TGTGCCAGCAGTTTAGGGGCGACCTTGAACCGACCAGATACGCAGTATTTT	CASSLGATLNRPDTQYF
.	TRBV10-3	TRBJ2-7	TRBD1	TGTGCCATCAGCCAATCCGGGACAGGGAGTTACGAGCAGTACTTC	CAISQSGTGSYEQYF
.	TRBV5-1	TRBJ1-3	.	TGCGCCAGCAGCGCGTTCTCTGGAAACACCATATATTTT	CASSAFSGNTIYF
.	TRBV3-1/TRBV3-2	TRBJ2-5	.	TGTGCCAGCAGCCCCCTTGGGGGGGGCTCGGAGACCCAGTACTTC	CASSPLGGGSETQYF
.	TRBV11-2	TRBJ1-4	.	TGTGCCAGCAGCTTAGGCCCCAGGGAATATAATGAAAAACTGTTTTTT	CASSLGPREYNEKLFF
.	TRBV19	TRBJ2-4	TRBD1	TGTGCCAGTACGGGACAGGGGGTAAGCAAAAACATTCAGTACTTC	CASTGQGVSKNIQYF
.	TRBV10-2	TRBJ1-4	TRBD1	TGCGCCAGCAGTGAGTCCAGGGGGCATGAAAAACTGTTTTTT	CASSESRGHEKLFF
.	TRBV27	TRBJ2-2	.	TGTGCCTCTGAGGGCACTCACACCGGGGAGCTGTTTTTT	CASEGTHTGELFF
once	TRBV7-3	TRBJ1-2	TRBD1	TGTGCCAGCAGCTTAGACGGGACAGGGCCTTTGGGCTACACCTTC	CASSLDGTGPLGYTF
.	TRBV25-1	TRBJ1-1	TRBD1	TGTGCCACACAACGGACAGGGATCAATAAAGCTGAAGCTTTCTTT	CATQRTGINKAEAFF
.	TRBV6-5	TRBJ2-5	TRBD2	TGTGCCAGCAGTTACCTAGCGGGGAACCAAGAGACCCAGTACTTC	CASSYLAGNQETQYF
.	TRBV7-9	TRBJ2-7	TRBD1	TGTGCCAGCAGCGCAAGGACCGGGACAGGTGTCTACGAGCAGTACTTC	CASSARTGTGVYEQYF
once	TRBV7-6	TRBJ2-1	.	TGTGCCAGCAGCTTAGAACTGTCAGGGAATGAGCAGTTCTTC	CASSLELSGNEQFF
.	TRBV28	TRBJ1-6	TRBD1	TGTGCCAGCAGTTTTTACAGGGGTGATAATTCACCCCTCCACTTT	CASSFYRGDNSPLHF
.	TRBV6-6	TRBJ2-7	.	TGTGCCAGCACCCACCGGGGTATATCCTACGAGCAGTACTTC	CASTHRGISYEQYF
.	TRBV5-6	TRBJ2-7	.	TGTGCCAGCAGCTTCGACACTAGGAGCTCCTACGAGCAGTACTTC	CASSFDTRSSYEQYF